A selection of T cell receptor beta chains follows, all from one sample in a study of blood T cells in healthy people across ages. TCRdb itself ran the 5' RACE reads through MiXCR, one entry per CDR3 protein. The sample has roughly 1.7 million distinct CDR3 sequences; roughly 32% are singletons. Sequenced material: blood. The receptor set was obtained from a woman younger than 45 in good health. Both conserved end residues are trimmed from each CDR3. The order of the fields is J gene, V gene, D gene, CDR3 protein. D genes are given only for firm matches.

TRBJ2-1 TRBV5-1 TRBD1 ASSYAGTGSINEQF
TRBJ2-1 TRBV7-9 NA ASSSPRSYNEQF
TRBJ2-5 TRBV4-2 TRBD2 ASSQDITSGQTQY
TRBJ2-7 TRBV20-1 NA SAEEGKGKSYEQY
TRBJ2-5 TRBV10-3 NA AISGRGWETQY
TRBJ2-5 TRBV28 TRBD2 ASSLFLGGGETQY
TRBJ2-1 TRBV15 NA ATSSTVPERHYNEQF
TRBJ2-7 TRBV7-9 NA ASSFQTSSYEQY
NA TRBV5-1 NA ASTLTGGYEQY
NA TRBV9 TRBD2 ASSDILAGGLETQY
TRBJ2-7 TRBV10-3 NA AIRKLMWDEQY
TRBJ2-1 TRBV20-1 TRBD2 SASGRASYNEQF
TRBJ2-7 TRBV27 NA ASSFSTGTKYYEQY
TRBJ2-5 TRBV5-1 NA ASNLAGETQY
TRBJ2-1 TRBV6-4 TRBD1 ASSLDTGDNEQF
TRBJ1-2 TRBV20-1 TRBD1 SASAGTGGLADYGYT
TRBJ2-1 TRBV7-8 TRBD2 ASSLEQRGLYNEQF
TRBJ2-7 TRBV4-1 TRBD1 ASSHSTGAHEQY
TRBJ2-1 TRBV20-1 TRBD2 SARYPGLNNEQF
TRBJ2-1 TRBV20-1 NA SARVLQDGYNEQF
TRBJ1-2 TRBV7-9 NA ASSLEGLRGREWGDGYT
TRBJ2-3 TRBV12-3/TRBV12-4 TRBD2 ASALAGGTDTQY
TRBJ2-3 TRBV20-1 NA SARGLGRGTDTQY
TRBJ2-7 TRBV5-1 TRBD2 ASSGRGEVGEQY
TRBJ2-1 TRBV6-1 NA ASSEVASAYNEQF
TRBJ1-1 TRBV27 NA ASSLVGQTVAEAF
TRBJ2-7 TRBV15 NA ATSRDWTMQY
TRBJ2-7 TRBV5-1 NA ASSIQDSYEQY
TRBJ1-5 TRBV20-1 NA SATMTNNQPQH
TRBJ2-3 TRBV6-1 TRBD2 ASTTSGGRTDTQY
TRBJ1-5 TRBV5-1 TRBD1 ASSWGQGGDQPQH
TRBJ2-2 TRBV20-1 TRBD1 SAAGQGNTGELF
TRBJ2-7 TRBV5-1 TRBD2 ASCSLAGLIYEQY
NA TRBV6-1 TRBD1 ASTGQAYEQY
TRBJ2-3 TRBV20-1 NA SAIRTSHTQY
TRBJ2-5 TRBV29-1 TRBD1 SVGDRGQETQY
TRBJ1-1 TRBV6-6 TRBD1 ASGNRGGNTEAF
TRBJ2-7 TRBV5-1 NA ASSGGSAQYEQY
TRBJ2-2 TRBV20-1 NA SARLGSTGELF
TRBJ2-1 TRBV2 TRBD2 ASSEGAGGSGEQF
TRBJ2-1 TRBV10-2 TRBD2 ASSLQTSARGDEQF
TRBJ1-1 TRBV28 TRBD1 ASRGTGGNTEAF
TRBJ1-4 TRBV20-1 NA SALDGGGEKLF
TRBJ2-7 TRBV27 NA ASSRSGYEQY
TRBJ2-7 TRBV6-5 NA ASSYGSTEY
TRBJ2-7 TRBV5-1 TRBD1 ASSGTGQGWYKQY
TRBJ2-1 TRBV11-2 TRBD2 ASSPRSGANGNEQF
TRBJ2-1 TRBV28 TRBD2 ASKLAGVNNEQF
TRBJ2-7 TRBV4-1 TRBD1 ASSQPLGQRTSYEQY